The source of this TCR beta chain is a study of T cell responses to AZD1222 COVID-19 vaccine. Study conclusions and caveats: Clonal diversity may have been underestimated in mostly white British donors.

CDR1 is GTSNPN, CDR2 SVGIG, per germline (reference sequence). The CDR3 loop spans 12 amino acids. V dropped 0 bases and J dropped 8 bases, with 10 bases sitting between them. Notes on this clone: The antigen is undetermined.

Here immunoSEQ multiplex PCR was the method, and the copy in TCRdb shows in-frame clones only, minus some. Of some 100,000 clones in the sample, about 87% were seen once. The receptor comes from an adult who received the AZD1222 COVID-19 vaccine. The genes are TRBV30 and TRBJ1-2, with D possibly being TRBD1 (5 bases). The sample in question was peripheral blood, obtained 28 days after the second AZD1222 dose. The CDR3 nucleotides read TGTGCCTGGAGTGTACAAGGGGACGGCTACACCTTC. Translated, it gives CAWSVQGDGYTF.